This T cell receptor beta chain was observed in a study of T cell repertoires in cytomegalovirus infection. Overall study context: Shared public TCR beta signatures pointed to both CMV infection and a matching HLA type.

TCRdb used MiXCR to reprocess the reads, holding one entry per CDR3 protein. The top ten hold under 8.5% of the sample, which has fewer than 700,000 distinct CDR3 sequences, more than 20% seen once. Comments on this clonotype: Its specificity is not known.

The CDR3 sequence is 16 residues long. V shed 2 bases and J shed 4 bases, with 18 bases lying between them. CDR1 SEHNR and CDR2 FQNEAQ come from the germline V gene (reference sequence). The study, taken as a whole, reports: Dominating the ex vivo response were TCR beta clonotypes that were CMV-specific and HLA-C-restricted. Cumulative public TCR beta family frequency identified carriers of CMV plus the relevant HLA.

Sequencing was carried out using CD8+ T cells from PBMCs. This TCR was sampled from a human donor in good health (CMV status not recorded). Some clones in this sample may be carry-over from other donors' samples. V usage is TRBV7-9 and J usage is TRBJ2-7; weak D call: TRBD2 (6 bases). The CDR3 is CASSLFGGNGDYEQYF. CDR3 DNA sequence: TGTGCCAGCAGCTTATTCGGGGGTAACGGCGATTACGAGCAGTACTTC.